These 29 T cell receptor beta chains share one sample of origin, sequenced in a study of metastatic and nonmetastatic thyroid tumors. None of the patients had undergone any treatment ahead of thyroid surgery. TCRdb used MiXCR to call clones anew from the PCR reads. The repertoire consists of 35,000 to 45,000 clones, with 9.5% to 13% occurring once and the leading ten covering around 9%. Sequencing used blood. All receptors come from a male donor with papillary thyroid cancer or a benign thyroid nodule (not recorded which). Some clones in this sample may be carry-over from other donors' samples.

This clone showed up many times. The chain joins TRBV5-4 to TRBJ2-3; D is perhaps TRBD1 or TRBD2 (5 bases each). The CDR3 has 14 residues. Germline V lookup: CDR1 SGHNT, CDR2 YYREEE (reference sequence). The V end was cut by 10 bases, the J end by 4 bases, with 19 bases between. CDR3 in DNA: TGTGCCCAGGGAGTAATAGCCCAGCCAGATACGCAGTATTTT. As protein: CAQGVIAQPDTQYF.

This clone has ten or more counts. The CDR3 DNA reads as TGTGCCAGCAGTTACCGCGGGAGGGACACAGATACGCAGTATTTT. Its protein product is CASSYRGRDTDTQYF. The chain has TRBV6-6 and TRBJ2-3, with TRBD2 identical over 9 bases. Germline values: CDR1 MNHNY, CDR2 SVGAGI (reference sequence). Trimming cost V 2 bases and J 2 bases; bases outside gene matches: 2. CDR3 size: 15 residues.

In the case of this clone: The junction shows a germline mismatch at one end, possibly a read error. The V gene is TRBV7-9, the J gene TRBJ1-1; D is unclear. The CDR3 loop spans 13 amino acids. Germline V CDR1 and CDR2: SEHNR, FQNEAQ (reference sequence). In nucleotides, the CDR3 is TGTGTCAGCAGCTTAGCGGCCGTGGCCGAAGCTTTCTTT. Translated, it gives CVSSLAAVAEAFF.

As to this clone: Its ends do not fully match the called genes, so a read error is possible. The gene calls are TRBV7-9 and TRBJ2-1; D gene unclear. This CDR3 comprises 13 residues. The germline V gene encodes CDR1 SEHNR and CDR2 FQNEAQ (reference sequence). CDR3 bases: TGTGCCGGCAGCTTTTCCGGGTCAGGTGAGCAGTTCTTC. Its translation is CAGSFSGSGEQFF.

In this sample, this clone turned up many times. V and J are TRBV2 and TRBJ2-2; D gene ambiguous. Germline CDR1 reads SNHLY; CDR2 reads FYNNEI. The CDR3 length is 13 residues. V was cut by 2 bases and J by 4 bases, with 5 bases left in between. CDR3 protein: CASSEIPTGELFF. The CDR3 DNA is TGTGCCAGCAGTGAAATACCCACCGGGGAGCTGTTTTTT.

This clone was seen ten or more times. This sequence joins TRBV27 and TRBJ1-4; 9 nucleotides align to TRBD1. The CDR3 loop spans 16 amino acids. V was clipped by 4 bases and J by 2 bases; unmatched bases: 5. CDR1 is MNHEY, CDR2 SMNVEV, per germline (reference sequence). CDR3 protein: CASSSTGGRTNEKLFF. The DNA for the CDR3 is TGTGCCAGCAGTTCTACAGGGGGCAGGACTAATGAAAAACTGTTTTTT. The full variable domain, completed using reference TRBV27 and TRBJ1-4, is EAQVTQNPRYLITVTGKKLTVTCSQNMNHEYMSWYRQDPGLGLRQIYYSMNVEVTDKGDVPEGYKVSRKEKRNFPLILESPSPNQTSLYFCASSSTGGRTNEKLFFGSGTQLSVL.

Within the sample, this clone is medium-sized. CDR3 sequence (DNA): TGTGCCAGCAGTCGACAGTTGAACACTGAAGCTTTCTTT. It yields the protein CASSRQLNTEAFF. The chain couples TRBV6-2 or TRBV6-3 to TRBJ1-1, with D possibly TRBD1 on 5 matching bases. The germline V gene encodes CDR1 MNHEY and CDR2 SVGEGT. The CDR3 covers 13 residues. V lost 5 bases to trimming and J lost 0 bases, with 7 bases between them.

This clone has ten or more counts. CDR3 loop: CASRQEGALQGYTF. CDR3 nucleotides: TGTGCCAGCAGGCAGGAGGGGGCCCTCCAGGGCTACACCTTC. The rearrangement uses TRBV12-3 or TRBV12-4 and TRBJ1-2, with 7 positions matching TRBD1. The CDR3 has 14 amino acids. The V gene end was trimmed by 6 bases and the J gene end by 8 bases; junction bases not matched to a gene: 12.

This clone was seen a few times. This chain uses TRBV27 with TRBJ2-7, with 7 bases lining up with TRBD1. Per germline, CDR1 MNHEY and CDR2 SMNVEV (reference sequence). The V gene end was trimmed by 4 bases and the J gene end by 4 bases; junction bases not matched to a gene: 7. The CDR3 is 14 residues long. The CDR3 here is CASSSGTDKYEQYF. In DNA form, the CDR3 reads TGTGCCAGCAGTTCGGGGACAGATAAGTACGAGCAGTACTTC.

This clone showed up many times. The chain carries TRBV5-6 and TRBJ1-4, with D unresolved. V was trimmed by 0 bases and J by 8 bases, leaving 14 bases between them. The length of the CDR3 is 15 residues. CDR1 is SGHDT and CDR2 is YYEEEE in the germline V gene. The CDR3 DNA reads TGTGCCAGCAGCTTGGGTCCCGGCCTCGGGGAAAAACTGTTTTTT. Amino acids: CASSLGPGLGEKLFF.

In this sample, this clone turned up many times. The chain couples TRBV20-1 to TRBJ2-3, with TRBD2 as a possible D gene (5 bases). Trimming stripped 6 bases from V and 2 bases from J, with 12 bases between. Germline V gene sequence: CDR1 DFQATT, CDR2 SNEGSKA (reference sequence). The CDR3 contains 13 residues. The CDR3, as DNA: TGCAGTGCCCGGACGGGAACCACAGATACGCAGTATTTT. Translated, it gives CSARTGTTDTQYF.

This clone showed up many times. The chain combines TRBV11-2 with TRBJ1-1, with D unclear. V dropped 5 bases and J dropped 5 bases, with 12 bases sitting between them. This CDR3 is 13 amino acids long. CDR1 and CDR2 (germline): SGHAT, FQNNGV. CDR3 coding DNA: TGTGCCAGCAGCCCCCAGTCGAGAACTGAAGCTTTCTTT. This translates into CASSPQSRTEAFF.

This clone was recorded many times. This sequence joins TRBV11-2 and TRBJ2-7; D is unresolved. V lost 2 bases, J lost 0 bases, and 17 bases lay in between. From germline, CDR1 is SGHAT and CDR2 FQNNGV. The CDR3 is 17 residues long. In nucleotides, the CDR3 is TGTGCCAGCAGCTTAATAGGAGACACGTTGAGCTCCTACGAGCAGTACTTC. Its protein product is CASSLIGDTLSSYEQYF. The whole variable domain, filled in from reference TRBV11-2 and TRBJ2-7, reads EAGVAQSPRYKIIEKRQSVAFWCNPISGHATLYWYQQILGQGPKLLIQFQNNGVVDDSQLPKDRFSAERLKGVDSTLKIQPAKLEDSAVYLCASSLIGDTLSSYEQYFGPGTRLTVT.

Many counts were recorded for this clone. The rearrangement links TRBV28 to TRBJ1-5; 7 positions match TRBD1. Germline trimming cut 1 base from V and 2 bases from J; bases unmatched to any gene: 5. The germline V gene encodes CDR1 MDHEN and CDR2 SYDVKM. The CDR3 has 16 residues. The CDR3 coding sequence is TGTGCCAGCAGTTTATTAACAGGACAGGGCAATCAGCCCCAGCATTTT. This translates into CASSLLTGQGNQPQHF. The variable domain in full, completed from reference TRBV28 and TRBJ1-5, reads DVKVTQSSRYLVKRTGEKVFLECVQDMDHENMFWYRQDPGLGLRLIYFSYDVKMKEKGDIPEGYSVSREKKERFSLILESASTNQTSMYLCASSLLTGQGNQPQHFGDGTRLSIL.

This clone was recorded many times. At the DNA level, this CDR3 is encoded by other sequences in the same sample as well. This chain connects TRBV14 to TRBJ2-1; a weak D match, TRBD2 (5 bases). Trimming cost V 1 base and J 7 bases, with 8 bases left between them. Per the germline V gene, CDR1 is SGHDN and CDR2 is FVKESK. The CDR3 has 13 residues. The CDR3 here is CASSQGLSNEQFF. Written as DNA, the CDR3 is TGTGCCAGCAGCCAAGGACTATCTAATGAGCAGTTCTTC.

This clone was counted at least ten times. The V gene is TRBV6-1, the J gene TRBJ2-5; D is ambiguous. V lost 6 bases and J lost 5, with 7 bases in between. Germline CDR1 MNHNS, CDR2 SASEGT. The CDR3 covers 11 residues. CDR3 coding DNA: TGTGCCAGCAGCTACGGGGAGACCCAGTACTTC. It translates to CASSYGETQYF.

This clone was recorded many times. The J gene is TRBJ2-1, the V gene TRBV11-1, with D perhaps being TRBD1 or TRBD2 (5 bases each). Trimming removed 2 bases from V and 8 bases from J, with 16 bases in between. The germline V gene encodes CDR1 SGHAT and CDR2 FQDESV (reference sequence). This CDR3 is 15 amino acids long. CDR3: CASSLSTGRGYEQFF. CDR3 bases: TGTGCCAGCAGCTTATCGACGGGTCGGGGCTATGAGCAGTTCTTC.

This clone was picked up many times. The rearrangement links TRBV5-5 to TRBJ1-1, with D unresolved. CDR3 length: 15 residues. Germline V CDR1 and CDR2: SGHKS, YYEKEE (reference sequence). V lost 4 bases and J 6 bases, leaving 19 bases between the germline ends. This CDR3 reads CASSGPLGNVAEAFF. CDR3 nucleotide sequence: TGTGCCAGCAGCGGGCCCCTCGGGAACGTGGCTGAAGCTTTCTTT.

In this sample, this clone turned up many times. This rearrangement joins TRBV5-4 to TRBJ2-1; unclear D gene. Germline V gene sequence: CDR1 SGHNT, CDR2 YYREEE (reference sequence). This CDR3 has 13 amino acids. The V and J ends lost 4 bases and 0 bases respectively, with 5 bases between them. The CDR3 protein is CASSLVSYNEQFF. The CDR3 region has the DNA TGTGCCAGCAGCCTGGTCTCCTACAATGAGCAGTTCTTC.

On this clone: This could be a read error, since a much larger clone is one nucleotide away. Other DNA sequences in this specimen translate into the identical CDR3. This chain connects TRBV9 to TRBJ2-1, with D perhaps TRBD2 (7 bases). The CDR3 length is 16 residues. The V end lost 0 bases, the J end lost 3 bases, and 13 bases lay between the germline ends. CDR1 SGDLS and CDR2 YYNGEE come from the germline V gene. CDR3 sequence (DNA): TGTGCCAGCAGCGTAGGGGGGCTAGCGGACTACAATGAGCAGTTCTTC. It codes for CASSVGGLADYNEQFF.

By share, this clone ranks as medium-sized. This same CDR3 is encoded by further DNA sequences in the sample. The J gene is TRBJ2-3, the V gene TRBV7-2; D may correspond to TRBD1 or TRBD2 (5 bases each). Germline assignment: CDR1 SGHTA and CDR2 FQGNSA. The CDR3 consists of 13 residues. Trimming took off 4 bases at V and 5 bases at J, with 10 bases between the two ends. The CDR3 reads CASSSRDRDTQYF. Written as DNA, the CDR3 is TGTGCCAGCAGCTCCCGGGACCGAGATACGCAGTATTTT.

In this sample, this clone turned up a few times. At one boundary the junction diverges from the germline segment, which might be a read error. The gene calls are TRBV19 and TRBJ1-2, with unresolved D. The CDR3 is 12 residues long. Germline CDR1 reads LNHDA; CDR2 reads SQIVND (reference sequence). CDR3 DNA sequence: TGTGTCAGTAAGGATGTGAACTATGGCTACACCTTC. Translated: CVSKDVNYGYTF. The entire variable domain, with the rest obtained from reference TRBV19 and TRBJ1-2, is as follows: DGGITQSPKYLFRKEGQNVTLSCEQNLNHDAMYWYRQDPGQGLRLIYYSQIVNDFQKGDIAEGYSVSREKKESFPLTVTSAQKNPTAFYLCVSKDVNYGYTFGSGTRLTVV.

The rearrangement links TRBV5-6 to TRBJ2-1; TRBD2 matches 10 bases. Germline-derived CDR1 and CDR2 are SGHDT and YYEEEE. With 1 base clipped from V and 1 base from J, the junction kept 14 bases outside the gene matches. There are 20 residues in the CDR3. The CDR3: CASSLLFRLAGDTSYNEQFF. The CDR3 region has the DNA TGTGCCAGCAGCTTGCTCTTTCGTCTAGCGGGGGATACTTCCTACAATGAGCAGTTCTTC.

Worth noting for this clone: One end of the junction is discordant with germline, which a read error may explain. The rearrangement uses TRBV6-2 or TRBV6-3 and TRBJ1-5, with D tentatively TRBD1 (5 bases). CDR3 length: 14 amino acids. The germline CDR1 and CDR2 sequences are MNHEY and SVGEGT. For the CDR3, the DNA is TGTGCCAGCAGTCCCCCGTGGGGCAATCATCCCCATCATTTT. Translating gives CASSPPWGNHPHHF.

At least ten counts were recorded for this clone. The chain employs TRBV19 and TRBJ1-3; D gene uncertain. Germline loops: CDR1 LNHDA, CDR2 SQIVND (reference sequence). The CDR3 has 14 residues. V dropped 1 base and J dropped 4 bases, with 8 bases sitting between them. As DNA, the CDR3 is TGTGCCAGTAGTATAGGAAATACCGGAAACACCATATATTTT. Protein: CASSIGNTGNTIYF.

Concerning this clone itself: A read error is possible here, since a much larger clone lies one base away. J is TRBJ2-1 and V is TRBV4-1; D not certain. The V end lost 3 bases, the J end lost 4 bases, and 10 bases lay between the germline ends. Germline CDR1 and CDR2: MGHRA and YSYEKL. The CDR3 is 14 residues long. The CDR3 protein is CASSQEYQYNEQFF. The CDR3 DNA follows: TGCGCCAGCAGCCAGGAGTACCAGTACAATGAGCAGTTCTTC.

This clone was seen ten or more times. The V gene is TRBV7-2, the J gene TRBJ2-1; 7 nucleotides match TRBD2. The junction had 11 bases not matched to a gene; V was cut back by 5 bases and J by 10 bases. The CDR3 contains 14 residues. Germline lookup yields CDR1 SGHTA and CDR2 FQGNSA. CDR3 bases: TGTGCCAGCAGCCCTATGACTAGCACGGACGAGCAGTTCTTC. Protein sequence: CASSPMTSTDEQFF.

This clone was counted at least ten times. The chain combines TRBV19 with TRBJ2-4, with D possibly being TRBD1 (6 bases). This CDR3 has 17 amino acids. V lost 3 bases to trimming and J lost 2 bases, with 17 bases between them. Germline lookup yields CDR1 LNHDA and CDR2 SQIVND (reference sequence). The CDR3 sequence is CASSMRSGELPKNIQYF. The CDR3, as DNA: TGTGCCAGTAGTATGAGGTCAGGGGAGCTCCCCAAAAACATTCAGTACTTC.

This clone came up a few times. Different DNA sequences within this sample yield the same CDR3. The CDR3 DNA sequence: TGTGCCAGCAGTCCCCTTGACAGGGGCGTTGATACGCAGTATTTT. Its translation: CASSPLDRGVDTQYF. This chain joins TRBV28 and TRBJ2-3; 8 bases line up with TRBD1. V gave up 5 bases and J gave up 6 bases; unmatched junction bases: 10. The CDR3 runs 15 residues. Germline values: CDR1 MDHEN, CDR2 SYDVKM.